A single sample is the source of the 11 T cell receptor beta chains below, sequenced in a study of blood T cell repertoires in COVID-19. The assay was immunoSEQ multiplex PCR, and TCRdb's table has in-frame clones only and misses some. The data hold roughly 190,000 clones, with about 89% observed a single time. The sample comprised peripheral blood. The source is a man between 70 and 80 years old with acute or convalescent COVID-19.

The V call is TRBV5-1, the J call TRBJ2-1; 12 bases line up with TRBD2. Germline trimming cut 0 bases from V and 10 bases from J; bases unmatched to any gene: 11. From germline, CDR1 is SGHRS and CDR2 YFSETQ. This CDR3 is 17 amino acids long. DNA for the CDR3: TGCGCCAGCAGCTTGGACCCGGGACTAGCGGGCTTGACGGAGCAGTTCTTC. It is translated as CASSLDPGLAGLTEQFF.

CDR3 amino acids: CASSLGTRADTQYF. For the CDR3, the DNA is TGCGCCAGCAGCTTGGGGACTCGGGCAGATACGCAGTATTTT. J is TRBJ2-3 and V is TRBV5-1, with D perhaps TRBD2 (5 bases). Trimming left V 0 bases short and J 4 bases short, with 9 bases between. The germline V gene encodes CDR1 SGHRS and CDR2 YFSETQ. There are 14 residues in the CDR3.

This chain uses TRBV5-1 with TRBJ2-7, with 7 bases matching TRBD1. Looked up from germline, CDR1 is SGHRS and CDR2 is YFSETQ. J gave up 7 bases and V 5 bases, and 12 bases lay outside the gene matches. CDR3 length: 14 amino acids. This CDR3 reads CASSLDRFAREQYF. DNA of the CDR3: TGCGCCAGCAGTCTGGACAGGTTCGCGAGGGAGCAGTACTTC. Full variable domain (rest looked up from reference TRBV5-1 and TRBJ2-7): KAGVTQTPRYLIKTRGQQVTLSCSPISGHRSVSWYQQTPGQGLQFLFEYFSETQRNKGNFPGRFSGRQFSNSRSEMNVSTLELGDSALYLCASSLDRFAREQYFGPGTRLTVT.

This chain connects TRBV18 to TRBJ1-1, with D unresolved. Deletions cut 3 bases from V and 1 base from J, with 15 bases between. Per germline, CDR1 KGHSH and CDR2 LQKENI. This CDR3 contains 16 residues. DNA for the CDR3: TGTGCCAGCTCACCCCCGGGGATAGGGCCGAACACTGAAGCTTTCTTT. Amino acid sequence: CASSPPGIGPNTEAFF.

This chain links TRBV4-2 with TRBJ2-1, with no clear D. The CDR3 loop spans 11 amino acids. Between the trimmed V and J ends, which lost 1 base and 8 bases, there was a span of 3 bases. Germline V CDR1 and CDR2: LGHNA, YNFKEQ. The DNA of the CDR3 is TGTGCCAGCAGCCAAGCCTATGAGCAGTTCTTC. This encodes CASSQAYEQFF.

This clone was seen only a few times. The J gene is TRBJ2-7, the V gene TRBV27, with 9 positions matching TRBD2. Germline values: CDR1 MNHEY, CDR2 SMNVEV (reference sequence). CDR3 length: 14 amino acids. Germline trimming cut 6 bases from V and 0 bases from J; bases unmatched to any gene: 3. CDR3 sequence: CASRTSGSSYEQYF. CDR3 in DNA: TGTGCCAGCAGGACTAGCGGAAGCTCCTACGAGCAGTACTTC.

The V gene is TRBV9, the J gene TRBJ1-6, with 7 bases identical to TRBD1. Trimming at V came to 3 bases and at J to 7 bases, leaving 7 bases not matched to a gene. Germline CDR1 is SGDLS and CDR2 is YYNGEE. The CDR3 totals 15 residues. The CDR3 loop reads CASSGTTGKNSPLHF. Here the CDR3 DNA reads TGTGCCAGCAGCGGAACGACAGGGAAAAATTCACCCCTCCACTTT.

The CDR3 spells CASSSGTVNYGYTF. CDR3 DNA sequence: TGTGCCAGCAGCTCCGGGACTGTTAACTATGGCTACACCTTC. The chain uses TRBV7-2 and TRBJ1-2; TRBD1 is a possible D gene (5 bases). V lost 4 bases and J 1 base, leaving 10 bases between the germline ends. CDR1 is SGHTA and CDR2 is FQGNSA in the germline V gene. This CDR3 has 14 residues. The whole variable domain, filled in from reference TRBV7-2 and TRBJ1-2, reads GAGVSQSPSNKVTEKGKDVELRCDPISGHTALYWYRQSLGQGLEFLIYFQGNSAPDKSGLPSDRFSAERTGGSVSTLTIQRTQQEDSAVYLCASSSGTVNYGYTFGSGTRLTVV.

V and J are TRBV15 and TRBJ1-1, with a weak D call TRBD1 (6 bases). Trimming took off 1 base at V and 1 base at J, with 7 bases between the two ends. Germline-derived CDR1 and CDR2 are LNHNV and YYDKDF (reference sequence). The CDR3 has 14 residues. CDR3 amino acids: CATSRGDTNTEAFF. DNA of the CDR3: TGTGCCACCAGCAGAGGGGACACGAACACTGAAGCTTTCTTT. Variable domain in full (rest from reference TRBV15 and TRBJ1-1): DAMVIQNPRYQVTQFGKPVTLSCSQTLNHNVMYWYQQKSSQAPKLLFHYYDKDFNNEADTPDNFQSRRPNTSFCFLDIRSPGLGDTAMYLCATSRGDTNTEAFFGQGTRLTVV.

The V call is TRBV9, the J call TRBJ2-3; a weak D match, TRBD1 (6 bases). The V end was cut by 0 bases, the J end by 5 bases, with 13 bases between. Germline lookup yields CDR1 SGDLS and CDR2 YYNGEE. CDR3 length: 15 residues. The CDR3: CASSVEQGNKDTQYF. The CDR3 nucleotides are TGTGCCAGCAGCGTAGAACAGGGCAATAAAGATACGCAGTATTTT.

This clone was seen more than once but under ten times. The chain has TRBV5-1 and TRBJ1-4; perhaps TRBD1 as D (6 bases). Trimming took 4 bases from V and 3 from J, leaving 13 bases between them. Germline CDR1 SGHRS, CDR2 YFSETQ. The CDR3 loop spans 15 amino acids. The CDR3 coding sequence is TGCGCCAGCAGCCCTGGAGGGGGGGCTAATGAAAAACTGTTTTTT. It translates to CASSPGGGANEKLFF.